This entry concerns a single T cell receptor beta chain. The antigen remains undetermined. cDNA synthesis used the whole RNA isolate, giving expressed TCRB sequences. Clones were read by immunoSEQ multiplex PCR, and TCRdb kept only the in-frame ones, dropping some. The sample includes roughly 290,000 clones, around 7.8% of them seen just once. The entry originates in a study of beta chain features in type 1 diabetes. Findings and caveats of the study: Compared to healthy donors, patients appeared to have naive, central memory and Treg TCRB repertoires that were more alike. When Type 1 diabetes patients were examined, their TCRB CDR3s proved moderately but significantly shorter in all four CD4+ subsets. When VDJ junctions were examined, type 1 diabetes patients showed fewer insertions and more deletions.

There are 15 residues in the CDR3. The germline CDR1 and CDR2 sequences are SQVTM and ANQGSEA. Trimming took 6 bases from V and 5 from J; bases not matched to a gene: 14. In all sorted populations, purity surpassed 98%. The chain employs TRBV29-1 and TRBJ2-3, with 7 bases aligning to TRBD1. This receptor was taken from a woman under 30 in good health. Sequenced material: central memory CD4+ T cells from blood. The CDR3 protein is CSVRPNRGVRDTQYF. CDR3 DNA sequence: TGCAGCGTAAGACCAAACAGGGGCGTCCGAGATACGCAGTATTTT.